The entry below describes one TCR beta chain. The data were obtained in a study of blood T cells in healthy people across ages. Germline values: CDR1 SNHLY, CDR2 FYNNEI. This CDR3 is 11 amino acids long. The V end lost 6 bases, the J end lost 5 bases, and 8 bases lay between the germline ends. A second PCR of roughly 7 to 11 cycles used a sample-barcoded 5' primer and a J-beta primer mix. Each CDR3 protein is one row after TCRdb ran MiXCR on the 5' RACE reads. The table records under 2 million distinct CDR3 sequences, roughly a third of them present only once. The specimen was blood. The chain couples TRBV2 to TRBJ2-7; D call uncertain. This clonotype was sampled from a woman aged 25 to 45 in good health. CDR3 nucleotides: TGTGCCAGCAGGGCGGTCAACGAGCAGTACTTC. Amino acids: CASRAVNEQYF.